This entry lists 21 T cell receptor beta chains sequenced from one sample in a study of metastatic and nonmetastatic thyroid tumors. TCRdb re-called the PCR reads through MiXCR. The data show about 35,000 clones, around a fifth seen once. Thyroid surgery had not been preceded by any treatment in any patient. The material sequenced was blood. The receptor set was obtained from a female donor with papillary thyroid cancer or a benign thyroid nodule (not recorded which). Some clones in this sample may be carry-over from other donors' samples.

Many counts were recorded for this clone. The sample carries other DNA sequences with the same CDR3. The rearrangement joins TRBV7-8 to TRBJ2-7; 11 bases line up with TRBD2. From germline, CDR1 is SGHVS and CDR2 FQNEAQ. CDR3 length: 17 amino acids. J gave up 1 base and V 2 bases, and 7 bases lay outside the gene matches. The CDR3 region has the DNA TGTGCCAGCAGCTTACGGACTAGCGGGCGAGGGTCCTACGAGCAGTACTTC. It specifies CASSLRTSGRGSYEQYF.

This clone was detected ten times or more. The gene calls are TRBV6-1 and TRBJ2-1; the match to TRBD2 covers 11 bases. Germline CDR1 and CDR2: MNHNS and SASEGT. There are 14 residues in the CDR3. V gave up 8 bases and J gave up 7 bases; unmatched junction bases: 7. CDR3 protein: CASCSASGRNEQFF. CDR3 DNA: TGTGCCAGCTGCTCGGCTAGCGGGAGGAATGAGCAGTTCTTC.

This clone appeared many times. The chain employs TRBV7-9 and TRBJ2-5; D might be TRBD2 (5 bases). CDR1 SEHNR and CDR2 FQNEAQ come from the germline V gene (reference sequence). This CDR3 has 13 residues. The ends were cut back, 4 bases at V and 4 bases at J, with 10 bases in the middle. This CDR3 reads CASSSLGSETQYF. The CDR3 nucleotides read TGTGCCAGCAGCTCACTAGGATCAGAGACCCAGTACTTC.

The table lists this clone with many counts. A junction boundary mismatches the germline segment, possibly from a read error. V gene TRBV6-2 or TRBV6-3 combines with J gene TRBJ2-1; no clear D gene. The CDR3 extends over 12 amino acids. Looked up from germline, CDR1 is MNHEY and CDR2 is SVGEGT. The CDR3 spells CASSYLTDEQFF. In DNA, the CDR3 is TGTGCCAGCAGCTACTTAACTGATGAGCAGTTCTTC.

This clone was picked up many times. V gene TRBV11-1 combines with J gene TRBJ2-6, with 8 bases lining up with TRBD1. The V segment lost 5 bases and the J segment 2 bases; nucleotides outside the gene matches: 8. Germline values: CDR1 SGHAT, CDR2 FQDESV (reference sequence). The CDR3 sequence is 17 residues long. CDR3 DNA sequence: TGTGCCAGCAGCATCGTTCAGGGGGCAACTGGGGCCAACGTCCTGACTTTC. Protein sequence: CASSIVQGATGANVLTF.

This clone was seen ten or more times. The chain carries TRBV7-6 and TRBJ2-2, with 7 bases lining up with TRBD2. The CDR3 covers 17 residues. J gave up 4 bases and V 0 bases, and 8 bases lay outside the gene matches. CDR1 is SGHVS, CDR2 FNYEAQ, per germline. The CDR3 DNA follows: TGTGCCAGCAGCTTAGCTCCGCGGGAGAGGGGCACCGGGGAGCTGTTTTTT. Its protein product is CASSLAPRERGTGELFF.

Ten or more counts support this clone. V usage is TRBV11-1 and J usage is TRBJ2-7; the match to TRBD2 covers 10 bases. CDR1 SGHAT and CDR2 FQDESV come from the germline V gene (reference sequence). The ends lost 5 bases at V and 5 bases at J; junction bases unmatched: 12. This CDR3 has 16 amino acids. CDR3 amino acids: CASSLPGIAGGHEQYF. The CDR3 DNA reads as TGTGCCAGCAGCCTCCCCGGAATAGCGGGAGGTCACGAGCAGTACTTC.

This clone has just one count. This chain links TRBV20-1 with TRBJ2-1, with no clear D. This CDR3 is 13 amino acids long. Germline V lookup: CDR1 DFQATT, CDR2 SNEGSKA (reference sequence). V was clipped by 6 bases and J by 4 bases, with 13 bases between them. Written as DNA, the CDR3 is TGCAGTGCCAGGCCCAAAGGGTACAATGAGCAGTTCTTC. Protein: CSARPKGYNEQFF.

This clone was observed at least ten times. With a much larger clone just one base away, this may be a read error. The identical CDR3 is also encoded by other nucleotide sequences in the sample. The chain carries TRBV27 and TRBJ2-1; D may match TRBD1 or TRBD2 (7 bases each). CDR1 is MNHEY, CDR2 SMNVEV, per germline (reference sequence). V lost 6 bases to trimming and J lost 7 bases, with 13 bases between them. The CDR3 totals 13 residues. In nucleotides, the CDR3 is TGTGCCAGCAGCTACCAGGGGGGGAATGAGCAGTTCTTC. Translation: CASSYQGGNEQFF.

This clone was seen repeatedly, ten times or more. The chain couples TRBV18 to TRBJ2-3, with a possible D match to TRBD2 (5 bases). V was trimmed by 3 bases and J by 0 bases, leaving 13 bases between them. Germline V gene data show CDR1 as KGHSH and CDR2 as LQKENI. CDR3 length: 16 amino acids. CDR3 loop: CASSPTGSGSTDTQYF. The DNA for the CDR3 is TGTGCCAGCTCACCTACGGGGTCGGGGAGCACAGATACGCAGTATTTT.

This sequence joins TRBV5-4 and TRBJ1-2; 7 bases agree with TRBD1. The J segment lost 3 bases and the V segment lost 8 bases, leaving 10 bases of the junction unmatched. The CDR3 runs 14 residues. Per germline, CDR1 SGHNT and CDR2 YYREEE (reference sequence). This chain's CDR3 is CASRGGGAYYGYTF. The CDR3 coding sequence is TGTGCCAGTAGGGGAGGGGGCGCTTACTATGGCTACACCTTC.

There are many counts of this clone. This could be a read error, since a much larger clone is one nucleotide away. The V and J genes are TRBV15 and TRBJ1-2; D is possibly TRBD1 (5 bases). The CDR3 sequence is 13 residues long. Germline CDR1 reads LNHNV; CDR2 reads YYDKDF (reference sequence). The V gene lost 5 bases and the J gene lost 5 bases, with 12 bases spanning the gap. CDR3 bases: TGTGCCACCAGCCAGGGACTTGAGTATGGCTACACCTTC. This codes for CATSQGLEYGYTF.

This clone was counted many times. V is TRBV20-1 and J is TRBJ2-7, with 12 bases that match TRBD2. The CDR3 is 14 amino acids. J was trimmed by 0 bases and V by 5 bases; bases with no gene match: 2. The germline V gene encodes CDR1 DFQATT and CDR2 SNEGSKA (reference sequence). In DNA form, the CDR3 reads TGCAGTGCTCAACTAGCGGGAGGCTCCTACGAGCAGTACTTC. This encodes CSAQLAGGSYEQYF.

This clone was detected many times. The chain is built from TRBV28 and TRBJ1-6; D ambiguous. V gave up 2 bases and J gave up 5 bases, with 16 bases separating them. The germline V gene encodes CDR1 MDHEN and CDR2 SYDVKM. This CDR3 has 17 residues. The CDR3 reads CASSLSLGILDNSPLHF. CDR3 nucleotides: TGTGCCAGCAGTTTAAGTTTGGGGATTCTCGATAATTCACCCCTCCACTTT.

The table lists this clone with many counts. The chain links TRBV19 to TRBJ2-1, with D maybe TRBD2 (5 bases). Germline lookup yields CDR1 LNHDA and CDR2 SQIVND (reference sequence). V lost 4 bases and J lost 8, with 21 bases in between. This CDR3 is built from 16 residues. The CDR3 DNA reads TGTGCCAGTAGTACGATAGCCCCCGGAGGCCACGATGAGCAGTTCTTC. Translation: CASSTIAPGGHDEQFF.

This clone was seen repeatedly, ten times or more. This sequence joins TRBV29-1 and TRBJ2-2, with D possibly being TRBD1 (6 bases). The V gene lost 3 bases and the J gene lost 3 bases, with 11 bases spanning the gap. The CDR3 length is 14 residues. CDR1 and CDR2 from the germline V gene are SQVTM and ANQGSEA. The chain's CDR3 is CSVESRGDTGELFF. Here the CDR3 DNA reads TGCAGCGTTGAGTCCAGGGGAGACACCGGGGAGCTGTTTTTT.

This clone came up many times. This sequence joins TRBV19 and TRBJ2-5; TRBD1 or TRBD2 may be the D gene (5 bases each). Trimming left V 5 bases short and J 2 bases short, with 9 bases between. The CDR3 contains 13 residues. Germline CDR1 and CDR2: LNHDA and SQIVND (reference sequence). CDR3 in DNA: TGTGCCAGTAGTGGGACGTCGCAAGAGACCCAGTACTTC. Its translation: CASSGTSQETQYF. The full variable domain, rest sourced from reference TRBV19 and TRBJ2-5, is DGGITQSPKYLFRKEGQNVTLSCEQNLNHDAMYWYRQDPGQGLRLIYYSQIVNDFQKGDIAEGYSVSREKKESFPLTVTSAQKNPTAFYLCASSGTSQETQYFGPGTRLLVL.

CDR3 loop: CASSLDAESEAFF. The CDR3 DNA is TGTGCCAGCAGCTTGGATGCCGAGAGTGAAGCTTTCTTT. The chain recombines TRBV5-4 with TRBJ1-1, with unresolved D. The germline V gene has CDR1 SGHNT and CDR2 YYREEE (reference sequence). This CDR3 has 13 residues. Trimming took off 0 bases at V and 7 bases at J, with 10 bases between the two ends.

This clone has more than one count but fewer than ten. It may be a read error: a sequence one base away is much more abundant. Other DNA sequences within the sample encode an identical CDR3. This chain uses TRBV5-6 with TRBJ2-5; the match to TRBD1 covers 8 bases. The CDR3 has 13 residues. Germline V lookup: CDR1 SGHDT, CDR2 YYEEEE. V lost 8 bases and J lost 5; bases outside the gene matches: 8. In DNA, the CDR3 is TGTGCCAGTAGTCCACGGACAGGGGAGACCCAGTACTTC. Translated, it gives CASSPRTGETQYF.

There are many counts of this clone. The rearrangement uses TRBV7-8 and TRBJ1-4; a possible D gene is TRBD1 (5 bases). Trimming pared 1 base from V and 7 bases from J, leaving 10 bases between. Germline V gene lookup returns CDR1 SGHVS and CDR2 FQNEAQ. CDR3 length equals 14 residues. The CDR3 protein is CASSLEGNREKLFF. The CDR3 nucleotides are TGTGCCAGCAGCTTAGAGGGGAATCGTGAAAAACTGTTTTTT.

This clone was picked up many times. The CDR3 loop is CSARLAGEGYEQYF. The DNA for the CDR3 is TGCAGTGCACGACTAGCGGGAGAGGGCTACGAGCAGTACTTC. The chain joins TRBV20-1 to TRBJ2-7; 12 nucleotides line up with TRBD2. Germline loops: CDR1 DFQATT, CDR2 SNEGSKA (reference sequence). V lost 6 bases to trimming and J lost 3 bases; unmatched junction nucleotides: 6. The CDR3 totals 14 residues.